This T cell receptor (beta chain) was captured by sequencing in a study of blood T cell repertoires in COVID-19 (TCRdb year 2020). With regard to the full study: Samples from collaborators originated in the United States, Italy and Spain and spanned both the acute and convalescent phases of COVID-19. The prospective study material was composed of cDNA or gDNA derived from T cells, B-cell-depleted T cells, or PBMCs. The dataset comprised deeply sampled blood TCRbeta repertoires from subjects exposed to, actively infected with, or recovered from COVID-19. A freely available public database, intended as a resource for researchers studying the immune response to SARS-CoV-2, is where the repertoires were released. The samples were drawn from the first 160 participants of the ongoing ImmuneRACE study and from 1,200 or so subjects provided by 6 global collaborators. Sample metadata almost always included a de-identified subject ID, COVID-19 status, age in years and sex. HLA class I and class II types, where available, came from metadata supplied by the sample provider rather than from assay-based typing.

TCRbeta CDR3 regions were amplified from genomic DNA using the immunoSEQ Assay, a bias-controlled multiplex PCR. The source study handled its data this way. The number of nucleated cells in each sample was estimated by amplification of reference gene primers within the assay. Sequence reads were collapsed and filtered to measure the absolute abundance of every unique TCRbeta CDR3 rearrangement. Productive Simpson clonality was computed per sample as the square root of Simpson's diversity index over productive rearrangements. Drawn from immuneACCESS, this table holds only the in-frame rearrangements with V and J called that TCRdb kept. Clones are partly lost; checked studies trace under half to an unresolved V gene and leave the rest unexplained. The V and J calls and clone size are taken from that table; D and trimming were inferred from the DNA. A total of around 430,000 clones appear in this sample, around 88% of them only once. The ten largest account for approximately 12% of the sample.

CDR1 and CDR2 were assigned from the germline V gene as SGHTA and FQGNSA. A distance of 11 bases separates the germline ends of V and J, which lose 1 base and 8 bases respectively. The CDR3 starts with the cysteine, ends with the phenylalanine, and has 13 residues. Just CDR3 DNA is preserved here, 39 bases in frame from base 1. General study outcomes and caveats: How much clinical and demographic metadata was included differed by source and by participant, and the metadata was provided uncurated.

In Seattle, one collaborating source enrolled patients while the infection was active and tracked those patients longitudinally over the course of disease. Whole blood was collected in K2EDTA tubes by collaborating institutions according to the institutions' own protocols. Collaborator samples were shipped for TCRbeta analysis as frozen whole blood, isolated PBMCs, or DNA extracted from either sample type. About this clone itself: Its cognate antigen has yet to be identified. No much larger clone is present one base from it, and per-base qualities are unavailable.

The sequenced sample consisted of peripheral blood. The receptor's source is a woman aged 45-65 years with COVID-19, enrolled during active disease. The rearranged segments are TRBV7-2 and TRBJ1-2; confidence is insufficient to name the D gene. Read as DNA, the sequence is TGTGCCAGCAGCTTAGGTCCCCTGGAGGGCTACACCTTC. Its amino acids are CASSLGPLEGYTF.